What follows are 25 T cell receptor beta chains derived from one specimen sequenced in a study of memory CD4+ T cells and cytomegalovirus serostatus. Profiled with immunoSEQ multiplex PCR; TCRdb holds only in-frame clones, not every one. The profile shows over 60,000 clones, approximately 80% of them singletons. Single viable CD3+CD4+CD8-CD45RO+ cells were sorted as the memory CD4+ T cells. What was sequenced was memory CD4+ T cells from blood. These receptor sequences come from an adult in good health and CMV-seronegative.

The V and J genes are TRBV7-2 and TRBJ2-6; D not certain. This CDR3 spans 15 amino acids. Trimming removed 5 bases at V and 2 bases at J, with 10 bases between. Germline CDR1 SGHTA, CDR2 FQGNSA. CDR3 coding DNA: TGTGCCAGCAGCCTTAGGGTGGCTGGGGCCAACGTCCTGACTTTC. Translating it yields CASSLRVAGANVLTF.

This rearrangement joins TRBV11-2 to TRBJ1-5, with D unclear. The CDR3 has 14 amino acids. Germline CDR1 SGHAT, CDR2 FQNNGV. Trimming pared 1 base from V and 5 bases from J, leaving 9 bases between. CDR3 DNA sequence: TGTGCCAGCAGCTTAGCAGGAGCGGATCAGCCCCAGCATTTT. This gives the protein CASSLAGADQPQHF.

V usage is TRBV6-5 and J usage is TRBJ1-6, with 9 positions matching TRBD1. The CDR3 sequence is 16 residues long. Per the germline V gene, CDR1 is MNHEY and CDR2 is SVGAGI. V gave up 0 bases and J gave up 5 bases; unmatched junction bases: 2. Written as DNA, the CDR3 is TGTGCCAGCAGTTACTCCCGGGACAGGGATAATTCACCCCTCCACTTT. Its protein is CASSYSRDRDNSPLHF.

This chain connects TRBV6-1 to TRBJ1-1, with D unresolved. The CDR3 has 15 residues. V lost 3 bases and J 4 bases, leaving 15 bases between the germline ends. Germline V gene lookup returns CDR1 MNHNS and CDR2 SASEGT. The CDR3 loop is CASSETFGRGTEAFF. The CDR3 nucleotides are TGTGCCAGCAGTGAGACATTCGGGCGGGGCACTGAAGCTTTCTTT.

V and J are TRBV5-1 and TRBJ1-3; maybe TRBD1 (5 bases). The CDR3 is 16 amino acids. Trimming removed 0 bases at V and 2 bases at J, with 12 bases between. Germline V CDR1 and CDR2: SGHRS, YFSETQ. The CDR3 DNA reads as TGCGCCAGCAGCTTGGCCGCCCAGGGTGCTGGAAACACCATATATTTT. Translating gives CASSLAAQGAGNTIYF.

The chain carries TRBV5-1 and TRBJ1-2; a possible D gene is TRBD1 (5 bases). The CDR3 consists of 14 residues. Germline loops: CDR1 SGHRS, CDR2 YFSETQ. Trimming took off 0 bases at V and 6 bases at J, with 12 bases between the two ends. CDR3 bases: TGCGCCAGCAGCTTGGTCCCCGGACAACATGGCTACACCTTC. Protein: CASSLVPGQHGYTF.

DNA of the CDR3: TGTGCCAGCAGCCTATTGGGGGCCCGGAACACCGGGGAGCTGTTTTTT. It specifies CASSLLGARNTGELFF. This chain joins TRBV5-4 and TRBJ2-2, with D perhaps matching TRBD1 (6 bases). The CDR3 is made up of 16 amino acids. Trimming removed 4 bases at V and 1 base at J, with 14 bases between. In germline, CDR1 is SGHNT, CDR2 YYREEE (reference sequence).

The V and J genes are TRBV2 and TRBJ2-1, with D possibly matching TRBD1 (6 bases). Looked up from germline, CDR1 is SNHLY and CDR2 is FYNNEI. The CDR3 contains 12 residues. V was clipped by 8 bases and J by 9 bases, with 14 bases between them. CDR3 DNA sequence: TGTGCCAGCCCGGACAGTAACAGTGAGCAGTTCTTC. Protein: CASPDSNSEQFF.

J is TRBJ2-7 and V is TRBV28; possibly TRBD2 for D (6 bases). The CDR3 spans 15 residues. The germline CDR1 and CDR2 sequences are MDHEN and SYDVKM. Deletions cut 3 bases from V and 0 bases from J, with 12 bases between. The CDR3 region has the DNA TGTGCCAGCAGTTTTCTTACCGGGAGCTCCTACGAGCAGTACTTC. Translation gives CASSFLTGSSYEQYF. The full variable domain, in which reference TRBV28 and TRBJ2-7 provide the parts outside the CDR3, is DVKVTQSSRYLVKRTGEKVFLECVQDMDHENMFWYRQDPGLGLRLIYFSYDVKMKEKGDIPEGYSVSREKKERFSLILESASTNQTSMYLCASSFLTGSSYEQYFGPGTRLTVT.

There are a few counts of this clone. The chain recombines TRBV18 with TRBJ1-4, with D possibly being TRBD1 (5 bases). The germline CDR1 and CDR2 sequences are KGHSH and LQKENI. The V gene lost 5 bases and the J gene lost 8 bases, with 18 bases spanning the gap. The CDR3 totals 15 residues. DNA for the CDR3: TGTGCCAGCTCATTAACCGGGACGCCTATCGAAAAACTGTTTTTT. Protein product: CASSLTGTPIEKLFF.

The J gene is TRBJ1-1, the V gene TRBV6-5; weak D call: TRBD1 (6 bases). Trimming cost V 2 bases and J 10 bases, with 14 bases left between them. From germline, CDR1 is MNHEY and CDR2 SVGAGI. The CDR3 loop spans 13 amino acids. CDR3 protein: CASSYGGLGGAFF. CDR3 sequence (DNA): TGTGCCAGCAGTTACGGGGGCCTGGGGGGAGCTTTCTTT.

J is TRBJ2-2 and V is TRBV28; 7 bases agree with TRBD1. This CDR3 region has 12 residues. Per the germline V gene, CDR1 is MDHEN and CDR2 is SYDVKM. V shed 7 bases, J shed 6 bases, and the junction held 2 bases outside the gene matches. As DNA, the CDR3 is TGTGCCAGCATCACAGGGGCCGGGGAGCTGTTTTTT. Encoded protein: CASITGAGELFF.

J is TRBJ1-2 and V is TRBV6-5, with D possibly matching TRBD1 (5 bases). The V gene's germline CDR1 is MNHEY and CDR2 SVGAGI. Trimming stripped 0 bases from V and 4 bases from J, with 12 bases between. The CDR3 has 15 amino acids. CDR3 sequence: CASSYSRGSVYGYTF. The CDR3, as DNA: TGTGCCAGCAGTTACTCCCGGGGCTCGGTCTATGGCTACACCTTC.

The chain uses TRBV30 and TRBJ2-1, with 9 positions matching TRBD2. CDR1 and CDR2 from the germline V gene are GTSNPN and SVGIG (reference sequence). V dropped 0 bases and J dropped 3; count of bases not matched to a gene: 0. This CDR3 comprises 14 residues. The CDR3 loop reads CAWSVTSGYNEQFF. Written as DNA, the CDR3 is TGTGCCTGGAGTGTGACTAGCGGCTACAATGAGCAGTTCTTC.

This clone was seen a few times. The chain couples TRBV7-9 to TRBJ2-3, with 11 bases that match TRBD2. V shed 1 base, J shed 5 bases, and the junction held 8 bases outside the gene matches. Looked up from germline, CDR1 is SEHNR and CDR2 is FQNEAQ (reference sequence). The CDR3 totals 17 residues. The CDR3 DNA reads as TGTGCCAGCAGCTTAGGAGTTAGCGGGGGGGCGGGAGATACGCAGTATTTT. Amino acids: CASSLGVSGGAGDTQYF.

The chain joins TRBV30 to TRBJ1-1; TRBD1 might be the D (6 bases). The V gene lost 3 bases and the J gene lost 0 bases, with 14 bases spanning the gap. The CDR3 loop spans 15 amino acids. Germline-derived CDR1 and CDR2 are GTSNPN and SVGIG (reference sequence). The CDR3: CAWRGGGTLNTEAFF. Written as DNA, the CDR3 is TGTGCCTGGAGGGGAGGGGGGACTCTGAACACTGAAGCTTTCTTT.

The chain couples TRBV28 to TRBJ2-1, with 7 bases matching TRBD2. V lost 6 bases and J lost 0; bases outside the gene matches: 5. CDR3 length: 15 residues. The germline V gene encodes CDR1 MDHEN and CDR2 SYDVKM. CDR3 bases: TGTGCCAGCAGAACCGGGACTAACTCCTACAATGAGCAGTTCTTC. The encoded protein is CASRTGTNSYNEQFF.

The V and J genes are TRBV4-1 and TRBJ1-1; TRBD1 is a possible D gene (5 bases). CDR3 size: 14 residues. Germline-derived CDR1 and CDR2 are MGHRA and YSYEKL. The V and J ends lost 5 bases and 1 base respectively, with 11 bases between them. CDR3 sequence (DNA): TGCGCCAGCAGCAACCGGGGCCAGAACACTGAAGCTTTCTTT. Amino acids: CASSNRGQNTEAFF.

In regard to this clone: This sample also contains other DNA sequences that code for the same CDR3. The CDR3 loop reads CASSLALSGSGNTIYF. Written as DNA, the CDR3 is TGTGCCAGCAGCTTAGCCTTATCGGGCTCTGGAAACACCATATATTTT. This sequence joins TRBV7-8 and TRBJ1-3; D is uncertain. Germline V CDR1 and CDR2: SGHVS, FQNEAQ. The CDR3 has 16 residues. Trimming shortened V by 0 bases and J by 0 bases, and 9 bases separated the two germline ends.

The chain joins TRBV9 to TRBJ2-1; possibly TRBD1 for D (5 bases). The CDR3 has 18 amino acids. The V gene lost 0 bases and the J gene lost 7 bases, with 23 bases spanning the gap. CDR1 and CDR2 (germline): SGDLS, YYNGEE. The CDR3 region has the DNA TGTGCCAGCAGCGTAGATCTGTGGGCAGGGCTAGGTCGGAATGAGCAGTTCTTC. Protein sequence: CASSVDLWAGLGRNEQFF.

The chain is built from TRBV5-4 and TRBJ1-5; 10 bases are a match to TRBD1. The CDR3 runs to 15 residues. The V and J ends lost 10 bases and 4 bases, in that order; junction bases with no gene match: 11. Germline lookup yields CDR1 SGHNT and CDR2 YYREEE (reference sequence). The CDR3 sequence: CAYHDRGLGNQPQHF. The CDR3 coding sequence is TGTGCCTACCACGACAGGGGGCTTGGAAATCAGCCCCAGCATTTT.

CDR3 residues: CAWTGDPNTEAFF. CDR3 sequence (DNA): TGTGCCTGGACGGGGGACCCGAACACTGAAGCTTTCTTT. The chain joins TRBV30 to TRBJ1-1; D may be TRBD1 (5 bases). The V gene lost 4 bases and the J gene lost 1 base, with 10 bases spanning the gap. The CDR3 covers 13 residues. Germline V CDR1 and CDR2: GTSNPN, SVGIG (reference sequence).

V and J are TRBV6-1 and TRBJ2-3; no reliable D call. Trimming left V 5 bases short and J 1 base short, with 4 bases between. Germline V lookup: CDR1 MNHNS, CDR2 SASEGT. This CDR3 has 12 amino acids. CDR3 in amino acids: CASSTRTDTQYF. The CDR3 nucleotides are TGTGCCAGCAGTACCCGCACAGATACGCAGTATTTT.

The V gene is TRBV7-9, the J gene TRBJ1-5, with TRBD1 as a possible D gene (6 bases). Looked up from germline, CDR1 is SEHNR and CDR2 is FQNEAQ (reference sequence). The CDR3 loop spans 15 amino acids. Between the trimmed V and J ends, which lost 5 bases and 3 bases, there was a span of 14 bases. The CDR3 protein is CASSGGQFDNQPQHF. CDR3 DNA: TGTGCCAGCAGCGGCGGACAGTTTGACAATCAGCCCCAGCATTTT.

The chain has TRBV10-3 and TRBJ1-2; no clear D. Germline CDR1 ENHRY, CDR2 SYGVKD. Trimming removed 6 bases at V and 2 bases at J, with 7 bases between. CDR3 length: 12 residues. The DNA of the CDR3 is TGTGCCATCAGCCGGGAGAACTATGGCTACACCTTC. Protein product: CAISRENYGYTF.